Listed here are 31 T cell receptor beta chains from one sample, sequenced in a study of early T cells in non-severe SARS-CoV-2 infection. TCRdb re-analysed the 5' RACE reads in MiXCR, keeping a single row per CDR3 protein. The data hold 85,000 to 90,000 distinct CDR3 sequences, with 14% to 15% observed a single time. Sequences were obtained from whole blood. Receptors originate from an adult who was a healthcare worker with PCR-confirmed SARS-CoV-2 infection or an uninfected control (not recorded which).

This clonotype occurred a few times. The chain employs TRBV3-1 and TRBJ1-6; D is perhaps TRBD1 (6 bases). V lost 4 bases to trimming and J lost 5 bases, with 9 bases between them. Germline CDR1 LGHDT, CDR2 YNNKEL (reference sequence). The CDR3 runs to 14 residues. The CDR3 coding sequence is TGTGCCAGCAGCCTTGGACAGAATAATTCACCCCTCCACTTT. Translation gives CASSLGQNNSPLHF.

This clonotype was found many times. The chain links TRBV3-1 to TRBJ2-5, with a possible D match to TRBD2 (5 bases). V was cut by 5 bases and J by 6 bases, with 16 bases left in between. CDR1 is LGHDT, CDR2 YNNKEL, per germline (reference sequence). This CDR3 spans 14 amino acids. CDR3 in DNA: TGTGCCAGCAGCTATAATACGGCGGGTCAGACCCAGTACTTC. As protein: CASSYNTAGQTQYF.

The CDR3 DNA sequence: TGCAGTGCTAGAGCCGGGCCCGGGGGGTATCAGCCCCAGCATTTT. Protein: CSARAGPGGYQPQHF. V gene TRBV20-1 combines with J gene TRBJ1-5; TRBD1 might be the D (5 bases). CDR3 length: 15 amino acids. V was shortened by 1 base and J by 5 bases, with 15 bases between the two germline ends. The germline gives CDR1 DFQATT, CDR2 SNEGSKA (reference sequence).

To note about this clonotype: This may arise from a read error, as a much more abundant clone is one base away. V is TRBV20-1 and J is TRBJ2-6; D is possibly TRBD1 (6 bases). CDR1 is DFQATT, CDR2 SNEGSKA, per germline (reference sequence). The CDR3 is made up of 21 amino acids. CDR3 nucleotides: TGCAGTGCTAGAGAAACTTTACGGACCAGGGGAATCTTGTCTGGGGCCAACGTCCCGACTTTC. Protein sequence: CSARETLRTRGILSGANVPTF.

V gene TRBV20-1 combines with J gene TRBJ2-5; the match to TRBD2 covers 12 bases. The germline V gene encodes CDR1 DFQATT and CDR2 SNEGSKA (reference sequence). The CDR3 sequence is 15 residues long. Trimming at V came to 2 bases and at J to 5 bases, leaving 6 bases not matched to a gene. For the CDR3, the DNA is TGCAGTGCTAGACTAGCGGGGGGGCTAAAGGAGACCCAGTACTTC. This translates into CSARLAGGLKETQYF.

The chain joins TRBV29-1 to TRBJ2-6; no reliable D call. Trimming shortened V by 2 bases and J by 3 bases, and 5 bases separated the two germline ends. CDR1 SQVTM and CDR2 ANQGSEA come from the germline V gene. The CDR3 covers 13 residues. CDR3 loop: CSVEFRGANVLTF. CDR3 bases: TGCAGCGTTGAATTTCGTGGGGCCAACGTCCTGACTTTC.

This chain joins TRBV9 and TRBJ2-1; no clear D. V lost 3 bases to trimming and J lost 0 bases, with 13 bases between them. Germline V gives CDR1 SGDLS, CDR2 YYNGEE. The CDR3 consists of 16 residues. This chain's CDR3 is CASSAHSRGSYNEQFF. The DNA of the CDR3 is TGTGCCAGCAGCGCCCACAGTCGCGGCTCCTACAATGAGCAGTTCTTC.

This clonotype was detected ten times or more. The rearrangement joins TRBV3-1 to TRBJ2-3; D perhaps matches TRBD1 (6 bases). This CDR3 has 16 amino acids. The V gene lost 3 bases and the J gene lost 5 bases, with 18 bases spanning the gap. Looked up from germline, CDR1 is LGHDT and CDR2 is YNNKEL (reference sequence). This CDR3 reads CASSHATTGDVDTQYF. CDR3 DNA sequence: TGTGCCAGCAGCCATGCCACGACAGGCGATGTAGATACGCAGTATTTT.

This clonotype occurred a few times. The chain joins TRBV11-3 to TRBJ2-1; D call uncertain. Trimming shortened V by 0 bases and J by 7 bases, and 4 bases separated the two germline ends. The CDR3 totals 12 residues. The germline CDR1 and CDR2 sequences are SGHNT and YENEEA. The CDR3 DNA reads TGTGCCAGCAGCTTAGATGGTAATGAGCAGTTCTTC. Translated, it gives CASSLDGNEQFF. The full variable domain, its missing parts supplied by reference TRBV11-3 and TRBJ2-1, is EAGVVQSPRYKIIEKKQPVAFWCNPISGHNTLYWYLQNLGQGPELLIRYENEEAVDDSQLPKDRFSAERLKGVDSTLKIQPAELGDSAVYLCASSLDGNEQFFGPGTRLTVL.

V gene TRBV7-8 combines with J gene TRBJ2-3, with 9 bases aligning to TRBD2. Germline trimming cut 7 bases from V and 3 bases from J; bases unmatched to any gene: 8. This CDR3 has 15 amino acids. Germline loops: CDR1 SGHVS, CDR2 FQNEAQ. CDR3 DNA: TGTGCCAGCATACCGCGGGGGGGCAGAACAGATACGCAGTATTTT. Its protein is CASIPRGGRTDTQYF.

V and J are TRBV5-1 and TRBJ2-7; no definite D call. Trimming took 4 bases from V and 1 from J, leaving 15 bases between them. The CDR3 runs to 15 residues. The germline CDR1 and CDR2 sequences are SGHRS and YFSETQ. The CDR3 bases are TGCGCCAGCAGCCCGGGTTCGGGTCGATCCTACGAGCAGTACGTC. It codes for CASSPGSGRSYEQYV.

This clonotype was seen repeatedly, ten times or more. The rearrangement links TRBV7-9 to TRBJ1-6; no reliable D call. Germline CDR1 SEHNR, CDR2 FQNEAQ (reference sequence). Trimming removed 5 bases at V and 14 bases at J, with 19 bases between. The CDR3 sequence is 14 residues long. The CDR3 DNA reads TGTGCCAGCAGCCTAACGGACGGACTTCGAGCCCTCCACTTT. It yields the protein CASSLTDGLRALHF.

V and J are TRBV6-2 or TRBV6-3 and TRBJ2-7; D gene unclear. Trimming pared 5 bases from V and 4 bases from J, leaving 9 bases between. This CDR3 has 12 amino acids. CDR1 is MNHEY, CDR2 SVGEGT, per germline. The CDR3 coding sequence is TGTGCCAGCAGTCAGGTGGGTTACGAGCAGTACGTC. Translating it yields CASSQVGYEQYV.

The gene calls are TRBV12-3 or TRBV12-4 and TRBJ1-5, with 7 bases aligning to TRBD1. The CDR3 runs to 14 residues. Losses at the gene ends were 6 bases for V and 4 bases for J; bases not matched to a gene: 6. CDR3 nucleotide sequence: TGTGCCAGCAGCCCGACAGGGCCTAATCAGCCCCAGCATTTT. Translating it yields CASSPTGPNQPQHF.

The CDR3 sequence: CASSQSYRLINEKLFF. CDR3 in DNA: TGTGCCAGTAGCCAGTCTTACCGTCTCATTAATGAAAAACTGTTTTTT. The chain carries TRBV19 and TRBJ1-4; D unresolved. The CDR3 is made up of 16 amino acids. V gave up 6 bases and J gave up 4 bases, with 18 bases separating them. Germline CDR1 and CDR2: LNHDA and SQIVND (reference sequence).

This clonotype turned up a few times. The chain couples TRBV5-1 to TRBJ1-5, with TRBD1 matching 7 bases. CDR1 is SGHRS, CDR2 YFSETQ, per germline. CDR3 length: 17 residues. As DNA, the CDR3 is TGCGCGACGACAGGGACGGATTGGGATCATAGCAATCAGCCCCAGCATTTT. Translation gives CATTGTDWDHSNQPQHF.

This clonotype was recorded many times. This chain connects TRBV7-9 to TRBJ1-2; TRBD1 matches 9 bases. The germline gives CDR1 SEHNR, CDR2 FQNEAQ (reference sequence). Trimming took 4 bases from V and 8 from J; bases not matched to a gene: 17. The CDR3 extends over 17 amino acids. The CDR3 is CASSSFRTGDSVWGYTF. In DNA, the CDR3 is TGTGCCAGCAGCTCCTTTAGGACAGGGGATTCTGTCTGGGGCTACACCTTC.

The chain employs TRBV20-1 and TRBJ1-4; tentatively, D is TRBD1 (6 bases). The CDR3 consists of 14 residues. The V gene's germline CDR1 is DFQATT and CDR2 SNEGSKA (reference sequence). V shed 6 bases and J shed 4 bases, with 15 bases lying between them. DNA of the CDR3: TGCAGTGCGGGGGAGACAGGAATTAATGAAAAACTGTTTTTT. Translating it yields CSAGETGINEKLFF.

The V and J genes are TRBV18 and TRBJ1-5; possible D gene TRBD1, 6 bases. The germline gives CDR1 KGHSH, CDR2 LQKENI. The germline V and J ends were trimmed by 6 bases and 7 bases, with 13 bases remaining between them. There are 13 residues in the CDR3. The CDR3 here is CASSQDREQPQHF. DNA of the CDR3: TGTGCCAGCTCCCAGGACAGAGAGCAGCCCCAGCATTTT.

V is TRBV5-1 and J is TRBJ2-1, with TRBD1 matching 7 bases. The J segment lost 7 bases and the V segment lost 4 bases, leaving 8 bases of the junction unmatched. Germline V CDR1 and CDR2: SGHRS, YFSETQ. This CDR3 spans 14 amino acids. CDR3 coding DNA: TGCGCCAGCAGCCGTGACAGGGTGGATAATGAGCAGTTCTTC. Its translation is CASSRDRVDNEQFF.

This clonotype was seen repeatedly, ten times or more. The rearrangement uses TRBV7-9 and TRBJ2-5, with 9 bases identical to TRBD1. The CDR3 runs 15 residues. With V trimmed by 4 bases and J by 3 bases, 6 bases remained unmatched. In germline, CDR1 is SEHNR, CDR2 FQNEAQ (reference sequence). CDR3: CASSSRQGVEETQYF. The DNA of the CDR3 is TGTGCCAGCAGCTCTCGACAGGGGGTCGAAGAGACCCAGTACTTC.

This clonotype has ten or more counts. The chain couples TRBV6-6 to TRBJ2-4; TRBD1 or TRBD2 may be the D gene (5 bases each). This CDR3 has 15 residues. The V gene lost 7 bases and the J gene lost 8 bases, with 21 bases spanning the gap. Germline assignment: CDR1 MNHNY and CDR2 SVGAGI (reference sequence). The CDR3 region is CASIRSGTSSHIQYF. CDR3 coding DNA: TGTGCCAGCATCCGTAGTGGGACCTCTAGCCACATTCAGTACTTC.

The table lists this clonotype with many counts. This rearrangement joins TRBV6-4 to TRBJ2-1; weak D call: TRBD1 (5 bases). Deletions cut 2 bases from V and 8 bases from J, with 7 bases between. Germline V gives CDR1 MRHNA, CDR2 SNTAGT. The CDR3 is 12 amino acids. CDR3 amino acids: CASSDRGHEQFF. In DNA, the CDR3 is TGTGCCAGCAGTGACAGGGGCCATGAGCAGTTCTTC.

This clonotype was observed a handful of times. The chain is built from TRBV19 and TRBJ1-5, with no clear D. V lost 5 bases, J lost 4 bases, and 6 bases lay in between. CDR1 is LNHDA, CDR2 SQIVND, per germline (reference sequence). The CDR3 sequence is 12 residues long. CDR3 nucleotide sequence: TGTGCCAGTAGTCCGAGGAATCAGCCCCAGCATTTT. It specifies CASSPRNQPQHF.

This clonotype showed up many times. The genes are TRBV29-1 and TRBJ1-2, with no clear D. From germline, CDR1 is SQVTM and CDR2 ANQGSEA. V was trimmed by 1 base and J by 6 bases, leaving 12 bases between them. The CDR3 spans 13 residues. The CDR3 protein is CSVEVGERDGYTF. The CDR3 nucleotides read TGCAGCGTTGAAGTTGGAGAAAGAGATGGCTACACCTTC. The variable domain in full, completed from reference TRBV29-1 and TRBJ1-2, reads SAVISQKPSRDICQRGTSLTIQCQVDSQVTMMFWYRQQPGQSLTLIATANQGSEATYESGFVIDKFPISRPNLTFSTLTVSNMSPEDSSIYLCSVEVGERDGYTFGSGTRLTVV.

This rearrangement joins TRBV11-2 to TRBJ2-5; possible D gene TRBD2, 5 bases. The germline gives CDR1 SGHAT, CDR2 FQNNGV. The ends were cut back, 6 bases at V and 4 bases at J, with 9 bases in the middle. This CDR3 spans 12 amino acids. CDR3 DNA: TGTGCCAGCAGTTATGGGAGAGAGACCCAGTACTTC. As protein: CASSYGRETQYF.

This clonotype appeared a few times. The chain uses TRBV13 and TRBJ2-1, with D uncertain. Germline lookup yields CDR1 PRHDT and CDR2 FYEKMQ (reference sequence). CDR3 length: 11 residues. Trimming stripped 3 bases from V and 7 bases from J, with 4 bases between. CDR3 sequence: CASSFRNEQFF. DNA for the CDR3: TGTGCCAGCAGCTTTCGGAATGAGCAGTTCTTC.

The rearrangement uses TRBV14 and TRBJ2-5; D is perhaps TRBD2 (5 bases). The CDR3 sequence is 13 residues long. Germline V lookup: CDR1 SGHDN, CDR2 FVKESK. Trimming took 4 bases from V and 5 from J, leaving 11 bases between them. This CDR3 reads CASSPRQRETQYF. DNA of the CDR3: TGTGCCAGCAGCCCAAGGCAGCGGGAGACCCAGTACTTC.

This clonotype was observed a few times. This chain joins TRBV7-3 and TRBJ2-5, with D perhaps given as TRBD1 or TRBD2 (7 bases each). The CDR3 has 15 amino acids. Germline V gene data show CDR1 as SGHTA and CDR2 as FQGTGA. V lost 5 bases and J 1 base, leaving 14 bases between the germline ends. CDR3 residues: CASSAGGTVQETQYF. The CDR3 coding sequence is TGTGCCAGCAGCGCCGGGGGGACAGTCCAAGAGACCCAGTACTTC.

V usage is TRBV29-1 and J usage is TRBJ1-1, with D unresolved. The ends were cut back, 6 bases at V and 7 bases at J, with 15 bases in the middle. Germline V CDR1 and CDR2: SQVTM, ANQGSEA. The CDR3 length is 12 residues. The CDR3 protein is CSVAESVFEAFF. The CDR3 DNA is TGCAGCGTCGCTGAGAGTGTCTTTGAAGCTTTCTTT.

The V and J genes are TRBV9 and TRBJ2-3; a possible D gene is TRBD2 (5 bases). V shed 3 bases and J shed 2 bases, with 10 bases lying between them. The CDR3 sequence is 14 residues long. In germline, CDR1 is SGDLS, CDR2 YYNGEE. CDR3 protein: CASSARTLTDTQYF. Here the CDR3 DNA reads TGTGCCAGCAGCGCCCGGACTCTCACAGATACGCAGTATTTT.